The T cell receptor (beta chain) under discussion was sequenced for a study of T cells after yellow fever vaccination. Across the study: Fractions with few cells were prepared using SMART-Seq v4 Ultra Low Input. Regarding the study as a whole: Though it reached lower strength, the secondary response hit its peak faster, day 5 versus 15.

This clonotype was seen only a few times. Its matching antigen is unknown. Making TCR cDNA involved 5'RACE template switching, which added UMIs and a universal primer site. TCRdb redid the calling of the 5' RACE reads with MiXCR, one entry per CDR3 protein. In the table there are hundreds of thousands of distinct CDR3 sequences, roughly 3.5% of which are singletons. V gave up 6 bases and J gave up 0 bases; unmatched junction bases: 2. Germline lookup yields CDR1 SEHNR and CDR2 FQNEAQ (reference sequence). The CDR3 runs to 14 residues. This clonotype originated in a man aged 18-30 years who received the YFV17D yellow fever vaccine. Material: PBMCs, obtained on the day of the yellow fever booster vaccination. The rearrangement uses TRBV7-9 and TRBJ1-3; 7 positions match TRBD1. CDR3 amino acids: CASRRDSSGNTIYF. The CDR3 DNA is TGTGCCAGCAGGAGGGACAGCTCTGGAAACACCATATATTTT.